This TCR beta chain was retrieved from a study of blood T cell repertoires in COVID-19. The overall study: Acute and convalescent COVID-19 specimens originated in the United States, Italy and Spain. PBMCs, B-cell-depleted T cells, or T cells were the source of the cDNA or gDNA that made up the material.

How the authors handled the data: It was from reference gene primer amplification that nucleated cell counts were estimated. TCRdb's copy holds only in-frame clones and misses some; the assay was immunoSEQ multiplex PCR. Clone size and the V and J calls come from that table; the DNA yielded D and trimming. The repertoire holds a few hundred thousand clones, with roughly 84% as singletons. The specimen sequenced was peripheral blood. The origin of this receptor is a woman over 75 with acute or convalescent COVID-19.

CDR3 region: CASSHRQGVETQYF. CDR3 sequence (DNA): TGTGCCAGCAGTCACCGACAGGGGGTCGAGACCCAGTACTTC. This chain joins TRBV3-1 (or the pseudogene TRBV3-2) and TRBJ2-5, with 9 bases identical to TRBD1. The junction had 7 bases not matched to a gene; V was cut back by 6 bases and J by 5 bases. Looked up from germline, CDR1 is LGHDT and CDR2 is YNNKEL (reference sequence). The CDR3 totals 14 residues.